Sequencing of this T cell receptor (beta chain) was carried out in a study of control samples from healthy donors and cancer patients. A note on this clone: A much larger clone is a single base away; this may be a read error.

Produced via immunoSEQ multiplex PCR; TCRdb's table is partial and in-frame only. This table has roughly 180,000 clones, 93% appearing once. Sequencing used blood. This clonotype was sampled from a woman in her sixties or seventies in good health.

CDR3 amino acids: CASSRQGAYEQYF. For the CDR3, the DNA is TGTGCCAGCAGCCGACAGGGGGCATACGAGCAGTACTTC. The J gene is TRBJ2-7, the V gene TRBV5-6, with 10 positions matching TRBD1. Per germline, CDR1 SGHDT and CDR2 YYEEEE. The CDR3 sequence is 13 residues long. V dropped 4 bases and J dropped 4; count of bases not matched to a gene: 2.